This TCR beta chain stems from a study of molecular identifiers for immune sequencing clone quantification. Study-wide background: Naive CD8 cell RNA, from 20,000 or 100,000 cells, was split five ways in replicates, with four sequenced.

Whole-study findings and limits: Clones exceeding 20 RNA copies carried over 98% of effector molecules but under 1% of naive-cell molecules.

In the case of this clonotype: Its target is unknown. A clone one base away is much larger, so this may be a read error.

TCRdb re-called the PCR reads with MiXCR, one entry per CDR3 protein. This sample has about 300,000 distinct CDR3 sequences; 20% to 25% occur once, and the top ten carry about 0.79%. Based on a CD8+CD4-CCR7+CD45RA+ profile, naive CD8 T cells were sorted. This sequence was found in a human donor in good health. Some libraries in this study had Jurkat cell RNA spiked in. Material: naive CD8+ T cells from blood, with Jurkat cell RNA spiked in. Documented subset: FACS-sorted CD8+CD4-CCR7+CD45RA+ naive T cells.

The CDR3 region has the DNA TGTGGCAGCAGTTATTGGGGGGGTACTGAAGCTTTCTTT. Translated: CGSSYWGGTEAFF. The J gene is TRBJ1-1, the V gene TRBV6-2 or TRBV6-3, with a tentative D call TRBD1 (5 bases). The CDR3 has 13 residues. CDR1 is MNHEY, CDR2 SVGEGT, per germline.